A single sample is the source of the 4 T cell receptor beta chains below, sequenced in a study of blood T cell repertoires in COVID-19 (dated by TCRdb to about 2020). The library was made by the immunoSEQ multiplex PCR assay. As stored in TCRdb, this immuneACCESS dataset retains in-frame rearrangements with V and J assigned. A fraction of the clones does not appear; measured against another copy, unresolved V genes explain less than half of the discrepancy, and the remainder lacks a known reason. This sample gives approximately 260,000 clones in total; about 88% of them show up just once. In total, the top ten clones hold 6.6% of the sample. Sample: PBMCs or T cells enriched from blood (not recorded which). The receptors originated from a woman between 45 and 65 years old who had been exposed to COVID-19.

V gene TRBV5-1 combines with J gene TRBJ2-2, with a tentative D call TRBD2 (5 bases). Per germline, CDR1 SGHRS and CDR2 YFSETQ. The CDR3 extends over 14 amino acids. V lost 2 bases and J lost 4, with 9 bases in between. CDR3 sequence (DNA): TGCGCCAGCAGCTTTGGCACTAGCACCGGGGAGCTGTTTTTT. Residues: CASSFGTSTGELFF.

This rearrangement joins TRBV5-5 to TRBJ1-2; no reliable D call. V dropped 0 bases and J dropped 5 bases, with 11 bases sitting between them. Per the germline V gene, CDR1 is SGHKS and CDR2 is YYEKEE (reference sequence). The CDR3 sequence is 14 residues long. The CDR3 nucleotides are TGTGCCAGCAGCTTGGATCCGACTTGGTATGGCTACACCTTC. Protein: CASSLDPTWYGYTF.

V is TRBV19 and J is TRBJ1-1; D is possibly TRBD1 (6 bases). Per germline, CDR1 LNHDA and CDR2 SQIVND (reference sequence). CDR3 size: 14 residues. Trimming shortened V by 3 bases and J by 6 bases, and 14 bases separated the two germline ends. CDR3 sequence reads: CASSMPGEEAEAFF. The CDR3 nucleotides read TGTGCCAGTAGTATGCCAGGGGAAGAGGCTGAAGCTTTCTTT.

As regards this clone: This may stem from a read error, because a much larger clone lies one nucleotide away. The sample carries other DNA sequences with the same CDR3. The chain combines TRBV19 with TRBJ1-1; D gene uncertain. The V and J ends lost 4 bases and 8 bases respectively, with 11 bases between them. The V gene's germline CDR1 is LNHDA and CDR2 SQIVND (reference sequence). The CDR3 loop spans 12 amino acids. This CDR3 is CASSNWATEAFF. DNA of the CDR3: TGTGCCAGTAGTAATTGGGCGACAGAAGCTTTCTTT.